This T cell receptor (beta chain) was recovered during a study of control samples from healthy donors and cancer patients. Using immunoSEQ multiplex PCR, the repertoire was profiled, and TCRdb retains in-frame clones only, with some absent. The sample yields about 130,000 clones, 92% seen once. Trimming stripped 6 bases from V and 4 bases from J, with 12 bases between. The length of the CDR3 is 13 residues. CDR1 and CDR2 (germline): MDHEN, SYDVKM. The sequence came from a woman aged 50 to 60 in good health. The sequenced sample consisted of blood. The V and J genes are TRBV28 and TRBJ1-1; D may be TRBD1 (5 bases). Here the CDR3 reads CASRTSGLTEAFF. The CDR3 nucleotides read TGTGCCAGCAGAACATCGGGGCTCACTGAAGCTTTCTTT.